Here is one T cell receptor beta chain with its context. Its antigen is not known. The sample comes from a study of PD-1 blockade in mismatch repair-deficient tumors. Across the whole study: Patients had 12 mismatch repair-deficient cancer types and were previously treated and progressing.

PCR or immunohistochemistry showed mismatch repair deficiency in every enrolled patient. TCRs were sequenced from a few patients responding to pembrolizumab. This table comes from immunoSEQ multiplex PCR, and its TCRdb copy is limited to in-frame clones, with some not included. The data contain roughly 120,000 clones, roughly 90% of them singletons. Whole-study results and caveats: Rapid post-treatment expansion, then contraction, generally preceding radiologic response, marked tumor-resident clones.

The receptor comes from an adult with mismatch repair-deficient cancer. The sequenced sample was peripheral blood, obtained almost 74 weeks after starting pembrolizumab.

This chain's CDR3 is CASSLWTGSSYNEQFF. CDR3 nucleotides: TGTGCCAGCAGTTTATGGACGGGGAGCTCCTACAATGAGCAGTTCTTC. V usage is TRBV6-5 and J usage is TRBJ2-1; tentatively, D is TRBD2 (5 bases). The V end lost 4 bases, the J end lost 0 bases, and 13 bases lay between the germline ends. Germline-derived CDR1 and CDR2 are MNHEY and SVGAGI. The CDR3 extends over 16 amino acids.